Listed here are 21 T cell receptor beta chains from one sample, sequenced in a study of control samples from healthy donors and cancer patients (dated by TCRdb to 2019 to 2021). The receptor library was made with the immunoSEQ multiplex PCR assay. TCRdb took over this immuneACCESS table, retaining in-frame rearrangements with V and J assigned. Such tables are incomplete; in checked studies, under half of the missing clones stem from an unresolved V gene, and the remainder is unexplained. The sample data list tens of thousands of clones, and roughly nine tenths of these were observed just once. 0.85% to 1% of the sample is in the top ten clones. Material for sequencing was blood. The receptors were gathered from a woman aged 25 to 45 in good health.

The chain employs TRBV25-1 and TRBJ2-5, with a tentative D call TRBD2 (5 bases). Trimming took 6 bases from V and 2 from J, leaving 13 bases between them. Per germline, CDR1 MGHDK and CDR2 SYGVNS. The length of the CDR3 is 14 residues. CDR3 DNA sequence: TGTGCCAGCAGGGCTGGAGGCGCACAAGAGACCCAGTACTTC. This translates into CASRAGGAQETQYF.

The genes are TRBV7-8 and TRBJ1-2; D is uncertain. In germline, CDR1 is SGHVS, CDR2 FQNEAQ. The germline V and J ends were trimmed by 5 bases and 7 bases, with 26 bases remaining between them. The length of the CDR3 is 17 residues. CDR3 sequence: CASSPGMAGRLLRGYTF. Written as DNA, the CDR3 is TGTGCCAGCAGCCCCGGGATGGCAGGTCGACTTTTACGTGGCTACACCTTC.

The CDR3 bases are TGTGCCAGCAGCTTAGATCGGAGCGGGACCACAGATACGCAGTATTTT. Its protein is CASSLDRSGTTDTQYF. This rearrangement joins TRBV11-3 to TRBJ2-3, with TRBD2 matching 7 bases. Germline CDR1 SGHNT, CDR2 YENEEA. The V gene end was trimmed by 0 bases and the J gene end by 2 bases; junction bases not matched to a gene: 5. This CDR3 comprises 16 residues.

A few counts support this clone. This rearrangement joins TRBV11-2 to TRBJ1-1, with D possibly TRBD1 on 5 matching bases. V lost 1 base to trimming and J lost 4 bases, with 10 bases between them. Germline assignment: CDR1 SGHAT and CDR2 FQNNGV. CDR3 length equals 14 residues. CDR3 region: CASSLGGIGTEAFF. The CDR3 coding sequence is TGTGCCAGCAGCTTAGGGGGGATAGGCACTGAAGCTTTCTTT. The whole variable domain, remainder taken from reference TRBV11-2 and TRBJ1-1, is EAGVAQSPRYKIIEKRQSVAFWCNPISGHATLYWYQQILGQGPKLLIQFQNNGVVDDSQLPKDRFSAERLKGVDSTLKIQPAKLEDSAVYLCASSLGGIGTEAFFGQGTRLTVV.

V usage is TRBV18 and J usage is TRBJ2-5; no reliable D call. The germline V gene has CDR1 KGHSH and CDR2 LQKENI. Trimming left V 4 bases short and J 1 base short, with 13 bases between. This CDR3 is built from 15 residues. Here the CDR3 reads CASSLPDRRQETQYF. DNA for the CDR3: TGTGCCAGCTCACTCCCGGACCGTCGCCAAGAGACCCAGTACTTC.

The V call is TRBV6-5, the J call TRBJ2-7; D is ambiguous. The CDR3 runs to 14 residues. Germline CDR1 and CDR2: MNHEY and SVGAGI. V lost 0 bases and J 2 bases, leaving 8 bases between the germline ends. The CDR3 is CASSYSYGTYEQYF. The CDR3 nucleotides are TGTGCCAGCAGTTACTCGTACGGAACCTACGAGCAGTACTTC.

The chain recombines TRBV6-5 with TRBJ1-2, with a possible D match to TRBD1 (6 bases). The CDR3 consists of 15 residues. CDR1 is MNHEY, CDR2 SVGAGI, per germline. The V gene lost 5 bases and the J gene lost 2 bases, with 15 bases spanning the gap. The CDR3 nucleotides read TGTGCCAGCAGTCTACTCGGGACAACAAACTATGGCTACACCTTC. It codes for CASSLLGTTNYGYTF.

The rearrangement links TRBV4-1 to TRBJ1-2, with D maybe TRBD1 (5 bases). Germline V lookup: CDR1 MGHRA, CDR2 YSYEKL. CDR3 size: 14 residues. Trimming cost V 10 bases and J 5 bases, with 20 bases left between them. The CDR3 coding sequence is TGCGCCACCCCCAAGGGGAAATCAGGTTATGGCTACACCTTC. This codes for CATPKGKSGYGYTF.

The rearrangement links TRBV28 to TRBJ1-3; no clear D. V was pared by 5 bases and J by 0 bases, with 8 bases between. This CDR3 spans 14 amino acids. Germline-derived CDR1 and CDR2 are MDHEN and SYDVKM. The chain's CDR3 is CASSGASSGNTIYF. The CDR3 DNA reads TGTGCCAGCAGTGGAGCAAGCTCTGGAAACACCATATATTTT.

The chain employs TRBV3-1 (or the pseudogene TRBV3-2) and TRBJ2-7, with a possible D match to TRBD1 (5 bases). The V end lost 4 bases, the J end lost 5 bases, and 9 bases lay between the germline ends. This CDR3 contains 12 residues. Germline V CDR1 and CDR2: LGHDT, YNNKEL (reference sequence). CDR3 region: CASSPQGHEQYF. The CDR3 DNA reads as TGTGCCAGCAGCCCGCAGGGCCACGAGCAGTACTTC.

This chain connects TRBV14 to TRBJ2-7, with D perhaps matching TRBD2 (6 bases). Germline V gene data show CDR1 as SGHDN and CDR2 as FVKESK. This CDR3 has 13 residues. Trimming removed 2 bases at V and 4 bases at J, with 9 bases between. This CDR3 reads CASSQIAGYEQYF. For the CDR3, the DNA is TGTGCCAGCAGCCAAATCGCGGGGTACGAGCAGTACTTC.

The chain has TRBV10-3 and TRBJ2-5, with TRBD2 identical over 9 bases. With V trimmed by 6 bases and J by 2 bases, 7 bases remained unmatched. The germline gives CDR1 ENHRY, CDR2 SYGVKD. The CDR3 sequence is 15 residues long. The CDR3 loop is CAISNPAGGQETQYF. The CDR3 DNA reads TGTGCCATCAGCAACCCCGCGGGGGGGCAAGAGACCCAGTACTTC.

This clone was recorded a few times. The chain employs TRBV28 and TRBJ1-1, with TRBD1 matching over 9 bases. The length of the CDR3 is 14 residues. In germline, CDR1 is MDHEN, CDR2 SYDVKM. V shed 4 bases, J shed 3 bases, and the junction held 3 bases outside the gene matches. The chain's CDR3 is CASSSGQGDTEAFF. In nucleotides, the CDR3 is TGTGCCAGCAGTTCGGGACAGGGAGACACTGAAGCTTTCTTT. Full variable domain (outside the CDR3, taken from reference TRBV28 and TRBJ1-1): DVKVTQSSRYLVKRTGEKVFLECVQDMDHENMFWYRQDPGLGLRLIYFSYDVKMKEKGDIPEGYSVSREKKERFSLILESASTNQTSMYLCASSSGQGDTEAFFGQGTRLTVV.

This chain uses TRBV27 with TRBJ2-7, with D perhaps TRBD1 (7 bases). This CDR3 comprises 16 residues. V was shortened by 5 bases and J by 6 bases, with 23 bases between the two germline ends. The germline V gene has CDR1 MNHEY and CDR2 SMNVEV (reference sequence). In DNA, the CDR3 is TGTGCCAGCAGTCCCCCAGGGGGGAGAGAAAGAGGCGAGCAGTACTTC. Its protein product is CASSPPGGRERGEQYF.

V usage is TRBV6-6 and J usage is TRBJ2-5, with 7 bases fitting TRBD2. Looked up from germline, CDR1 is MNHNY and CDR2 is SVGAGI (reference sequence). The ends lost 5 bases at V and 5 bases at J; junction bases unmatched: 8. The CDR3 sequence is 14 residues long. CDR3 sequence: CASSRSGVGETQYF. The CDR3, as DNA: TGTGCCAGCAGTAGGAGCGGGGTGGGGGAGACCCAGTACTTC.

The CDR3 nucleotides read TGTGCCAGTAGTACGGGCAGAACAGATACGCAGTATTTT. The encoded protein is CASSTGRTDTQYF. The rearrangement joins TRBV19 to TRBJ2-3; D not resolved. V lost 4 bases to trimming and J lost 3 bases, with 8 bases between them. Germline assignment: CDR1 LNHDA and CDR2 SQIVND (reference sequence). There are 13 residues in the CDR3.

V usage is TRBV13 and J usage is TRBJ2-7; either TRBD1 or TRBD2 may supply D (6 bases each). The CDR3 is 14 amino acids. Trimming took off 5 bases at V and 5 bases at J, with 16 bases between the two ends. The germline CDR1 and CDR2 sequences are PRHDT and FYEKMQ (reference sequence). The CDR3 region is CASSLPGGYHEQYF. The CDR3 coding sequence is TGTGCCAGCAGCCTCCCCGGGGGCTACCACGAGCAGTACTTC.

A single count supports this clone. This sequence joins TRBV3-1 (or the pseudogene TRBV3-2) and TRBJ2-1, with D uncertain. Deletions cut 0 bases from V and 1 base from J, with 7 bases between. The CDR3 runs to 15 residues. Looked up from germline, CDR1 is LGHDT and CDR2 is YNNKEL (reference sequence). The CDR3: CASSQDIRSYNEQFF. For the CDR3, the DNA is TGTGCCAGCAGCCAAGATATTCGGTCCTACAATGAGCAGTTCTTC.

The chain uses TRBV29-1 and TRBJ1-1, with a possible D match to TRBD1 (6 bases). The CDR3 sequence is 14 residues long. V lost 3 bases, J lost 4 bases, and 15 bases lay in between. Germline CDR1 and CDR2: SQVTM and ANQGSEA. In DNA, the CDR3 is TGCAGCGTTGATGGCAGGGGAGGATTCACTGAAGCTTTCTTT. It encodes CSVDGRGGFTEAFF.

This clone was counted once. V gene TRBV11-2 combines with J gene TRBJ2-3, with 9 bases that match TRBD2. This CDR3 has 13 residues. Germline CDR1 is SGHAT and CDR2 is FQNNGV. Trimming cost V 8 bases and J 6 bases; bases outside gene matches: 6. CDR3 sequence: CASLSSGADTQYF. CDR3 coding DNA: TGTGCCAGCCTGTCTAGCGGGGCGGATACGCAGTATTTT.

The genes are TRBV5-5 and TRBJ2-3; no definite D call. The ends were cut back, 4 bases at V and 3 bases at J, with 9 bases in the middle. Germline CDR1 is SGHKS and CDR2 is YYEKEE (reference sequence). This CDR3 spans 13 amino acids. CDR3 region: CASSPYTTDTQYF. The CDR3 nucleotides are TGTGCCAGCAGCCCCTATACGACAGATACGCAGTATTTT.